Below, 18 T cell receptor beta chains from the same sample are listed, as sequenced in a study of blood T cell repertoires in COVID-19. TCRdb's copy holds only in-frame clones and misses some; the assay was immunoSEQ multiplex PCR. The sample shows over 200,000 clones, about 91% of them seen only once. Sequenced sample: peripheral blood. These receptor sequences come from a woman in her 40s with acute or convalescent COVID-19.

The J gene is TRBJ1-2, the V gene TRBV7-8, with 9 bases matching TRBD1. Germline V CDR1 and CDR2: SGHVS, FQNEAQ. This CDR3 spans 15 amino acids. Trimming cost V 2 bases and J 7 bases; bases outside gene matches: 8. In DNA form, the CDR3 reads TGTGCCAGCAGCTTAAACAGGGGGCCGGCTGTTGGCTACACCTTC. This translates into CASSLNRGPAVGYTF.

The V and J genes are TRBV6-5 and TRBJ2-1; no clear D gene. The V end lost 2 bases, the J end lost 6 bases, and 5 bases lay between the germline ends. Germline V CDR1 and CDR2: MNHEY, SVGAGI. The CDR3 sequence is 12 residues long. CDR3 sequence reads: CASSYNRNEQFF. The CDR3 DNA follows: TGTGCCAGCAGTTACAATCGCAATGAGCAGTTCTTC.

V gene TRBV6-6 combines with J gene TRBJ2-5, with 9 nucleotides matching TRBD2. Germline loops: CDR1 MNHNY, CDR2 SVGAGI (reference sequence). The length of the CDR3 is 16 residues. V gave up 6 bases and J gave up 5 bases; unmatched junction bases: 13. DNA of the CDR3: TGTGCCAGCAGGTCCAGCGGGGGGCCTTTCAGGGAGACCCAGTACTTC. It encodes CASRSSGGPFRETQYF.

The chain has TRBV6-5 and TRBJ1-4, with D perhaps TRBD1 (5 bases). The CDR3 covers 14 residues. From germline, CDR1 is MNHEY and CDR2 SVGAGI. Trimming removed 7 bases from V and 8 bases from J, with 17 bases in between. CDR3 sequence (DNA): TGTGCCAGCACCCCCAAGGGGAAGGGGGAAAAACTGTTTTTT. Translating it yields CASTPKGKGEKLFF.

This chain links TRBV27 with TRBJ1-6; 7 positions match TRBD1. The germline V gene has CDR1 MNHEY and CDR2 SMNVEV (reference sequence). The trim removed 0 bases at V and 7 bases at J, leaving 6 bases unmatched. CDR3 length equals 16 residues. The CDR3 bases are TGTGCCAGCAGTTTATCAAACAGGGGCCCGAATTCACCCCTCCACTTT. It yields the protein CASSLSNRGPNSPLHF.

This chain connects TRBV18 to TRBJ1-1, with D perhaps TRBD1 (6 bases). This CDR3 is built from 15 residues. CDR1 is KGHSH, CDR2 LQKENI, per germline. Trimming removed 3 bases at V and 0 bases at J, with 11 bases between. The CDR3 sequence is CASSPADSMNTEAFF. CDR3 DNA sequence: TGTGCCAGCTCACCTGCGGACAGTATGAACACTGAAGCTTTCTTT. The full variable domain, completed using reference TRBV18 and TRBJ1-1, is NAGVMQNPRHLVRRRGQEARLRCSPMKGHSHVYWYRQLPEEGLKFMVYLQKENIIDESGMPKERFSAEFPKEGPSILRIQQVVRGDSAAYFCASSPADSMNTEAFFGQGTRLTVV.

The chain has TRBV27 and TRBJ1-1; D may be TRBD1 (5 bases). Germline assignment: CDR1 MNHEY and CDR2 SMNVEV (reference sequence). The CDR3 sequence is 14 residues long. The ends were cut back, 6 bases at V and 3 bases at J, with 14 bases in the middle. The chain's CDR3 is CASRGKQGDTEAFF. The CDR3 DNA follows: TGTGCCAGCAGGGGGAAGCAGGGTGACACTGAAGCTTTCTTT.

The genes are TRBV12-3 or TRBV12-4 and TRBJ1-2; 9 bases are a match to TRBD1. Unmatched junction bases numbered 7, after V lost 6 bases and J lost 8 bases. The CDR3 sequence is 13 residues long. CDR3 loop: CASSHGTGIGYTF. The CDR3 DNA sequence: TGTGCCAGCAGCCACGGGACAGGGATAGGCTACACCTTC.

This chain uses TRBV6-1 with TRBJ1-2, with D maybe TRBD1 (5 bases). This CDR3 region has 15 residues. Looked up from germline, CDR1 is MNHNS and CDR2 is SASEGT. Trimming pared 0 bases from V and 2 bases from J, leaving 10 bases between. CDR3 nucleotide sequence: TGTGCCAGCAGTGAAGCAAGGCGGGGGAACTATGGCTACACCTTC. Protein product: CASSEARRGNYGYTF.

The V and J genes are TRBV23-1 and TRBJ2-7; TRBD1 matches 8 bases. TRBV23-1 is annotated as an ORF whose role is uncertain. CDR3 size: 14 residues. With V trimmed by 8 bases and J by 5 bases, 11 bases remained unmatched. CDR3 DNA sequence: TGCGCCAGCCGCGGCGGACAGGGCGGCCACGAGCAGTACGTC. Translated, it gives CASRGGQGGHEQYV.

The J gene is TRBJ1-2, the V gene TRBV2, with 10 bases aligning to TRBD1. Looked up from germline, CDR1 is SNHLY and CDR2 is FYNNEI. V shed 8 bases, J shed 6 bases, and the junction held 9 bases outside the gene matches. The CDR3 is 14 amino acids. CDR3 loop: CASVKDRGLDGYTF. Written as DNA, the CDR3 is TGTGCCAGCGTCAAGGACAGGGGGTTGGATGGCTACACCTTC.

Only one count was recorded for this clone. The rearrangement links TRBV12-3 or TRBV12-4 to TRBJ2-1, with D unclear. The V gene lost 5 bases and the J gene lost 4 bases, with 6 bases spanning the gap. The CDR3 covers 12 residues. CDR3 in amino acids: CASSHTYNEQFF. Here the CDR3 DNA reads TGTGCCAGCAGTCACACGTACAATGAGCAGTTCTTC.

This chain connects TRBV2 to TRBJ1-5, with unresolved D. Trimming pared 2 bases from V and 7 bases from J, leaving 15 bases between. This CDR3 region has 15 residues. Germline V gene lookup returns CDR1 SNHLY and CDR2 FYNNEI. The CDR3 DNA is TGTGCCAGCAGTGAATTAGGCACCTTCGGGCAGCCCCAGCATTTT. Protein sequence: CASSELGTFGQPQHF.

The V gene is TRBV30, the J gene TRBJ1-4, with D possibly matching TRBD1 (6 bases). V shed 3 bases and J shed 5 bases, with 19 bases lying between them. CDR3 length: 16 residues. The germline CDR1 and CDR2 sequences are GTSNPN and SVGIG (reference sequence). The DNA for the CDR3 is TGTGCCTGGAGCCCGCTAATACAGGGTGCAAATGAAAAACTGTTTTTT. This codes for CAWSPLIQGANEKLFF.

This rearrangement joins TRBV19 to TRBJ1-6, with D tentatively TRBD1 (6 bases). The CDR3 is 15 residues long. The V and J ends lost 6 bases and 5 bases respectively, with 14 bases between them. CDR1 and CDR2 from the germline V gene are LNHDA and SQIVND (reference sequence). The CDR3 sequence: CASSRTDPNNSPLHF. The CDR3 coding sequence is TGTGCCAGTAGCCGGACAGACCCTAATAATTCACCCCTCCACTTT.

The chain has TRBV6-4 and TRBJ2-1; TRBD2 agrees at 10 bases. The CDR3 extends over 15 amino acids. The junction had 5 bases not matched to a gene; V was cut back by 1 base and J by 8 bases. Germline CDR1 is MRHNA and CDR2 is SNTAGT. The CDR3 sequence is CASSDFSGGADEQFF. The CDR3 region has the DNA TGTGCCAGCAGTGACTTCAGCGGGGGGGCGGATGAGCAGTTCTTC.

The chain is built from TRBV2 and TRBJ1-5; unclear D gene. The V end was cut by 4 bases, the J end by 0 bases, with 16 bases between. The CDR3 has 17 residues. The V gene's germline CDR1 is SNHLY and CDR2 FYNNEI. CDR3 coding DNA: TGTGCCAGCAGTGGACCATCAGCAGGATATAGCAATCAGCCCCAGCATTTT. Translation gives CASSGPSAGYSNQPQHF.

The V gene is TRBV7-6, the J gene TRBJ1-3; 7 bases fit TRBD1. The CDR3 extends over 16 amino acids. Germline CDR1 reads SGHVS; CDR2 reads FNYEAQ. The junction had 8 bases not matched to a gene; V was cut back by 5 bases and J by 1 base. The CDR3 DNA sequence: TGTGCCAGCAGCCCCGGGACAGACCTTTCTGGAAACACCATATATTTT. Encoded protein: CASSPGTDLSGNTIYF. The full variable domain, completed using reference TRBV7-6 and TRBJ1-3, is GAGVSQSPRYKVTKRGQDVALRCDPISGHVSLYWYRQALGQGPEFLTYFNYEAQQDKSGLPNDRFSAERPEGSISTLTIQRTEQRDSAMYRCASSPGTDLSGNTIYFGEGSWLTVV.